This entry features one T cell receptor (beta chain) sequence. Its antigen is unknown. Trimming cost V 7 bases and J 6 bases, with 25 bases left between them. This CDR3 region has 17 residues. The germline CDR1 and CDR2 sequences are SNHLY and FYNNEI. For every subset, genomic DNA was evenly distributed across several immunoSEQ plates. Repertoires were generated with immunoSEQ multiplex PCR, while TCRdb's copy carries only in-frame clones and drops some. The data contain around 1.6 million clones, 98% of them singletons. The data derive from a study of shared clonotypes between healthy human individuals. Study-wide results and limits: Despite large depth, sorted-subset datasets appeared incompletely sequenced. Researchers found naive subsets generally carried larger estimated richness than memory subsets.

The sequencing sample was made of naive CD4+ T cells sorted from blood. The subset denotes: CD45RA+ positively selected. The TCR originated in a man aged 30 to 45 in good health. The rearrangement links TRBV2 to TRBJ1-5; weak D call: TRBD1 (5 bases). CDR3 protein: CASTPSGRESFGQPQHF. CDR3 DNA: TGTGCCAGCACCCCCAGTGGCAGGGAGAGTTTCGGTCAGCCCCAGCATTTT.